This T cell receptor beta chain was captured by sequencing in a study of T-cell memory formation after mild COVID-19. About the study: Most TCR clusters belonged to a single donor. Whole-study findings and limits: CD4/CD8 balance characterized clones contracting day 15 to 85, and CD4+ skew characterized later expanders. The SARS-CoV-2 specificity of second-wave clones reaching peak at day 37 remained unverified.

Trimming took 2 bases from V and 2 from J, leaving 15 bases between them. The CDR3 covers 16 residues. Germline CDR1 and CDR2: MNHEY and SVGAGI. Using its own MiXCR run on the 5' RACE reads, TCRdb lists one record per CDR3 protein. This sample has about 560,000 distinct CDR3 sequences, with roughly 17% found just once. About this clonotype: No antigen is known for it.

Specimen: PBMCs or a T cell subset sorted from them (not recorded which). The chain carries TRBV6-5 and TRBJ1-2; possibly TRBD1 for D (5 bases). The receptor comes from an adult woman who had mild COVID-19 (a few samples of this study predate the infection). Cell type and time point are not known. This CDR3 is CASSYSRTGKNYGYTF. CDR3 DNA: TGTGCCAGCAGTTACAGTCGTACAGGAAAAAACTATGGCTACACCTTC.